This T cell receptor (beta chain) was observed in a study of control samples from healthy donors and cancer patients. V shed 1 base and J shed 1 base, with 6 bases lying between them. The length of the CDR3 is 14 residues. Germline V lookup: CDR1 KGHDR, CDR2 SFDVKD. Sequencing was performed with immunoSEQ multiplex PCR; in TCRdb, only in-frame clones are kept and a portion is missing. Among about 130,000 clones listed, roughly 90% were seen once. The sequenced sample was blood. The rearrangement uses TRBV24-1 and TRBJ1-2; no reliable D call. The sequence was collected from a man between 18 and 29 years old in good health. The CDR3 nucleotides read TGTGCCACCAGTGATTTTGCGGTTAACTATGGCTACACCTTC. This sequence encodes CATSDFAVNYGYTF.